This T cell receptor (beta chain) was recovered during a study of CD8 T cells in ankylosing spondylitis. This clonotype was seen ten or more times. Its antigen is unknown. MiXCR, applied by TCRdb to the 5' RACE reads, yields one record per CDR3 protein. The sample shows 85,000 to 100,000 distinct CDR3 sequences, around 10% of them seen only once. Study observations and caveats: Disease-linked clones had a CD8+ phenotype and relatively low frequency in peripheral blood. There was a TCR beta motif, made of several highly homologous variants, that appeared characteristic of ankylosing spondylitis blood.

Germline-derived CDR1 and CDR2 are KGHDR and SFDVKD. V dropped 7 bases and J dropped 4; count of bases not matched to a gene: 8. The CDR3 sequence is 14 residues long. The receptor comes from a male donor with ankylosing spondylitis or in good health (not recorded which). This chain links TRBV24-1 with TRBJ1-1; TRBD1 agrees at 7 bases. Material: blood, either unsorted or a sorted T cell fraction (not recorded which). The DNA for the CDR3 is TGTGCCACCAGAGCGACAGGGTTGAGCACTGAAGCTTTCTTT. This codes for CATRATGLSTEAFF.